This T cell receptor (beta chain) is drawn from a study of blood T cell repertoires in COVID-19. Study overall: Acute and convalescent COVID-19 specimens originated in the United States, Italy and Spain. PBMCs, B-cell-depleted T cells, or T cells were the source of the cDNA or gDNA that made up the material.

As processed by the authors: Reference gene primer amplification in the assay estimated nucleated cell counts. Produced via immunoSEQ multiplex PCR; TCRdb's table is partial and in-frame only. The V and J calls and the clone size are those of that table, but D and trimming were determined from the DNA. The table includes 270,000 or so clones, around 89% detected once. The CDR3 contains 14 residues. V lost 0 bases to trimming and J lost 7 bases; unmatched junction nucleotides: 4. Germline values: CDR1 SGHTS, CDR2 YDEGEE. The chain couples TRBV5-8 to TRBJ2-1, with 7 bases matching TRBD1. The TCR sequence derives from a man aged 35 to 55 with acute or convalescent COVID-19. The sample comprised peripheral blood. The chain's CDR3 is CASSLAARGNEQFF. The CDR3 DNA reads TGTGCCAGCAGCTTGGCCGCCAGGGGGAATGAGCAGTTCTTC.